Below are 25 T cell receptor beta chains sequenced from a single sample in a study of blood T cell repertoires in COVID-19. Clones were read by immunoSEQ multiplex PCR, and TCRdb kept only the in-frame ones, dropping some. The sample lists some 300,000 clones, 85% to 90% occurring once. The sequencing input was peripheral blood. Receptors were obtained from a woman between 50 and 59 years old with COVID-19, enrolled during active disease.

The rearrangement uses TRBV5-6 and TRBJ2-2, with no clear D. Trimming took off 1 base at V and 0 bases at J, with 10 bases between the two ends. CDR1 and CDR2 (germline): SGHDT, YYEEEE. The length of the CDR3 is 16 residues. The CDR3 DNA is TGTGCCAGCAGCTTGCGGAGCACATCGAACACCGGGGAGCTGTTTTTT. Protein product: CASSLRSTSNTGELFF.

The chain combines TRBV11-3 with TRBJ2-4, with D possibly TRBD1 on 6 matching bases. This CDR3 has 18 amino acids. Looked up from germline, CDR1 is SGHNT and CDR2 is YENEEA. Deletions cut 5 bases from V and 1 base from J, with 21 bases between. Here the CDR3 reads CASSQGWSGVGAKNIQYF. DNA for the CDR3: TGTGCCAGCAGCCAGGGGTGGTCCGGGGTGGGTGCCAAAAACATTCAGTACTTC.

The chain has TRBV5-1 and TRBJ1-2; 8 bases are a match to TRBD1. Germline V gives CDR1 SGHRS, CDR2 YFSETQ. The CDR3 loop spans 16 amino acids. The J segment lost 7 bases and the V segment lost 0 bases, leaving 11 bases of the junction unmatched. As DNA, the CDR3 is TGCGCCAGCAGCTTGGTCTCTGGGCAGGGGGCTAGTGGCTACACCTTC. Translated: CASSLVSGQGASGYTF. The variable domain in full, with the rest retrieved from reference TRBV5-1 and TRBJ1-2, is KAGVTQTPRYLIKTRGQQVTLSCSPISGHRSVSWYQQTPGQGLQFLFEYFSETQRNKGNFPGRFSGRQFSNSRSEMNVSTLELGDSALYLCASSLVSGQGASGYTFGSGTRLTVV.

CDR3 sequence: CASSKQQGGLRDTQYF. DNA of the CDR3: TGTGCCAGTAGTAAACAACAGGGGGGGCTTAGGGATACGCAGTATTTT. The V and J genes are TRBV19 and TRBJ2-3, with a weak D call TRBD1 (8 bases). Germline values: CDR1 LNHDA, CDR2 SQIVND (reference sequence). The ends were cut back, 4 bases at V and 6 bases at J, with 20 bases in the middle. CDR3 length: 16 amino acids.

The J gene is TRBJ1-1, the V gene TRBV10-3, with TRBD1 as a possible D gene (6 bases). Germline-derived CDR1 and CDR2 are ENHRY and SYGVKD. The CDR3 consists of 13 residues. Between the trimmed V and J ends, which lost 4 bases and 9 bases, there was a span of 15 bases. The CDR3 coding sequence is TGTGCCATCAGTGCGGTACAGGGCGTTCAAGCTTTCTTT. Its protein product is CAISAVQGVQAFF.

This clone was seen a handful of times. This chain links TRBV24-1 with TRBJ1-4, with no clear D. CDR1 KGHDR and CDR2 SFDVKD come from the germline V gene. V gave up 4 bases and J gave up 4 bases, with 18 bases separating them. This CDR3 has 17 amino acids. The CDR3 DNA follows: TGTGCCACCAGTGACCCCGCCTCGGGTGGGTTTAATGAAAAACTGTTTTTT. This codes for CATSDPASGGFNEKLFF.

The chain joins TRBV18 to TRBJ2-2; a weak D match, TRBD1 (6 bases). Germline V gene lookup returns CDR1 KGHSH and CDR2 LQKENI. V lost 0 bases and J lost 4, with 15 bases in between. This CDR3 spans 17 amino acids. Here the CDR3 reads CASSPPQGQTITGELFF. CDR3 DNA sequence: TGTGCCAGCTCACCACCTCAGGGGCAAACTATCACCGGGGAGCTGTTTTTT.

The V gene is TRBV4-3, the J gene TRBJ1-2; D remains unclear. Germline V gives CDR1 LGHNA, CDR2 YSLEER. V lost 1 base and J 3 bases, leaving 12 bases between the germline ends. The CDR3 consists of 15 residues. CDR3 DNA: TGCGCCAGCAGCCAAGCAGTAACAGAACACTATGGCTACACCTTC. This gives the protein CASSQAVTEHYGYTF.

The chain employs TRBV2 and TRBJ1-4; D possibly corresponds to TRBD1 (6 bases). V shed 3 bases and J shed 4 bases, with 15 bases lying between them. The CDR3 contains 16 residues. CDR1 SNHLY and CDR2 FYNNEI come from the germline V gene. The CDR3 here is CASSDMEGGGNEKLFF. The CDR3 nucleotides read TGTGCCAGCAGTGATATGGAGGGAGGGGGTAATGAAAAACTGTTTTTT.

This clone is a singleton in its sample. This CDR3 is CASSQDKNTGELFF. CDR3 coding DNA: TGTGCCAGCAGCCAAGACAAGAACACCGGGGAGCTGTTTTTT. The V and J genes are TRBV4-2 and TRBJ2-2; the D is unclear. There are 14 residues in the CDR3. The germline V gene encodes CDR1 LGHNA and CDR2 YNFKEQ. V was cut by 0 bases and J by 1 base, with 3 bases left in between.

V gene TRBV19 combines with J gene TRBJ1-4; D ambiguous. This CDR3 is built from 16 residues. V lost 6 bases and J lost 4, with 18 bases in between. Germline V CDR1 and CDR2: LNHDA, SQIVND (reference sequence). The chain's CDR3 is CASRRVGSRDNEKLFF. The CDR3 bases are TGTGCCAGTAGGAGAGTTGGTAGTCGTGATAATGAAAAACTGTTTTTT.

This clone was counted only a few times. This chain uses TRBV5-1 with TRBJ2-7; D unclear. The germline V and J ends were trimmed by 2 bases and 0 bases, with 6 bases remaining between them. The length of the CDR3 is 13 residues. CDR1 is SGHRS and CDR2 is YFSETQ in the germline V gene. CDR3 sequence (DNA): TGCGCCAGCAGCTTAACAGCCTCCTACGAGCAGTACTTC. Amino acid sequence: CASSLTASYEQYF.

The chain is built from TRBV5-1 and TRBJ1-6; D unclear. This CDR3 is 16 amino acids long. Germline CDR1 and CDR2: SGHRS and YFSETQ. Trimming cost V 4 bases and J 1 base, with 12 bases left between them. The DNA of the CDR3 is TGCGCCAGCAGCCCCATCTCGGGGTCCTATAATTCACCCCTCCACTTT. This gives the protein CASSPISGSYNSPLHF.

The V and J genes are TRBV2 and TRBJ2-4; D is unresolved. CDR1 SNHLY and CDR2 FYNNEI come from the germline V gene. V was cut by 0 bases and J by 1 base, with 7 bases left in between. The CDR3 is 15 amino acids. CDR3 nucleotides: TGTGCCAGCAGTGAAGCCAACGGGGCCAAAAACATTCAGTACTTC. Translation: CASSEANGAKNIQYF.

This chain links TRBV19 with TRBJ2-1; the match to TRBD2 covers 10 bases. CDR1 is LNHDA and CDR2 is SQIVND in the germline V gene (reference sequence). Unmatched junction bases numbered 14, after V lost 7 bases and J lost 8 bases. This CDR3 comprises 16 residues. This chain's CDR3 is CASIPTKASGSYEQFF. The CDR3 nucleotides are TGTGCCAGTATCCCGACTAAGGCTAGCGGGAGTTATGAGCAGTTCTTC.

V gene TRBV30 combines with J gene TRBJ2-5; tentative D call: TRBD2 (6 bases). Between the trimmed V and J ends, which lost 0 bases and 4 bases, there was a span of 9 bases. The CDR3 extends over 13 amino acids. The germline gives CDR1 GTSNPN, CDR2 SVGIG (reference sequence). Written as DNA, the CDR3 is TGTGCCTGGAGTGTAGGCGGGACAGAGACCCAGTACTTC. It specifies CAWSVGGTETQYF.

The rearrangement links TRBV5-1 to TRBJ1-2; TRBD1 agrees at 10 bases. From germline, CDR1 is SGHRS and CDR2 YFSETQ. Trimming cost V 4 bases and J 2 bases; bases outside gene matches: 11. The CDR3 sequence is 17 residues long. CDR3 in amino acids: CASSPVTGTGVNYGYTF. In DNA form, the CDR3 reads TGCGCCAGCAGCCCCGTGACCGGGACAGGGGTAAACTATGGCTACACCTTC.

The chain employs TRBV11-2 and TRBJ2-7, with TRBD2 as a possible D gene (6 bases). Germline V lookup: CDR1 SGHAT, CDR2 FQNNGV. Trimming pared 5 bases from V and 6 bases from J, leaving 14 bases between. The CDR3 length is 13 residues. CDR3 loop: CASSLPGTREQYF. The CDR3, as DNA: TGTGCCAGCAGCCTCCCCGGGACTCGCGAGCAGTACTTC. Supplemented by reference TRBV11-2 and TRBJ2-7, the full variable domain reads EAGVAQSPRYKIIEKRQSVAFWCNPISGHATLYWYQQILGQGPKLLIQFQNNGVVDDSQLPKDRFSAERLKGVDSTLKIQPAKLEDSAVYLCASSLPGTREQYFGPGTRLTVT.

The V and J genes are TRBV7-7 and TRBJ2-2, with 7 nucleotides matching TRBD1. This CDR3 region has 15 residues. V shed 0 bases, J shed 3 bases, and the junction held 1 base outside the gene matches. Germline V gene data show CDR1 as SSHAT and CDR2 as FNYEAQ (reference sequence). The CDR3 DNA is TGTGCCAGCAGCTTAGCTAGGGGGCACACCGGGGAGCTGTTTTTT. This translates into CASSLARGHTGELFF. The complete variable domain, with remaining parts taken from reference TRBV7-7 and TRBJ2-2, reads GAGVSQSPRYKVTKRGQDVTLRCDPISSHATLYWYQQALGQGPEFLTYFNYEAQPDKSGLPSDRFSAERPEGSISTLTIQRTEQRDSAMYRCASSLARGHTGELFFGEGSRLTVL.

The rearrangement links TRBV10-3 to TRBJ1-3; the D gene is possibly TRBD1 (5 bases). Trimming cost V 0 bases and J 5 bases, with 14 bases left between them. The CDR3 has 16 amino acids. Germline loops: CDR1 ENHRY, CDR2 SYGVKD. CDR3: CAISESGARVRNTIYF. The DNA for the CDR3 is TGTGCCATCAGTGAGTCTGGCGCCAGGGTTAGAAACACCATATATTTT.

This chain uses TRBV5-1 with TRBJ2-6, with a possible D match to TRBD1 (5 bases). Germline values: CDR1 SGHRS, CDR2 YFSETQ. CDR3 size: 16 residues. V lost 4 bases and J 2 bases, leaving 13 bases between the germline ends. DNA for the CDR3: TGCGCCAGCAGCGAGCAATGGGGCGCTGGGGCCAACGTCCTGACTTTC. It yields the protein CASSEQWGAGANVLTF.

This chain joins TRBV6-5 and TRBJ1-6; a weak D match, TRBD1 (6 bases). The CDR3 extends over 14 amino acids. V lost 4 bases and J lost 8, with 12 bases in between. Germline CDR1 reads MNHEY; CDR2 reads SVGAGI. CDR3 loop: CASSLGTRDSPLHF. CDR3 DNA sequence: TGTGCCAGCAGTTTGGGGACACGGGATTCACCCCTCCACTTT.

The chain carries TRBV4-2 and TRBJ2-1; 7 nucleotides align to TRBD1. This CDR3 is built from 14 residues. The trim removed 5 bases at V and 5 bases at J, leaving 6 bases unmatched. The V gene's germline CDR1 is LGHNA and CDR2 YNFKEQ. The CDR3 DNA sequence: TGTGCCAGCAGCTTTACGACAGGGCACAATGAGCAGTTCTTC. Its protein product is CASSFTTGHNEQFF.

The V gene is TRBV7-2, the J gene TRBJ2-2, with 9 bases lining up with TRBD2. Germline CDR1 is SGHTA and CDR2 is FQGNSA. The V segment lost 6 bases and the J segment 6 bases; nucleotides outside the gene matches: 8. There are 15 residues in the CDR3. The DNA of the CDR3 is TGTGCCAGCAGTCGTAGGAGCGGGAGGTCCGGGGAGCTGTTTTTT. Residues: CASSRRSGRSGELFF.

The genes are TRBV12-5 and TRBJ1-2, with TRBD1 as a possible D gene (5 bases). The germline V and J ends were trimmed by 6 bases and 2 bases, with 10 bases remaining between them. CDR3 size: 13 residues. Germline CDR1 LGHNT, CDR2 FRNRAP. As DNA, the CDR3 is TGTGCTAGTGGCGTCGACAGAAACTATGGCTACACCTTC. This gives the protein CASGVDRNYGYTF.